These 5 T cell receptor beta chains were all obtained from the same sample, sequenced in a study of T cells in localized non-small cell lung cancer. Clones were read by immunoSEQ multiplex PCR, and TCRdb kept only the in-frame ones, dropping some. The sample holds 5,000 or so clones, about a third seen once. The sequenced sample was lung tumor tissue, obtained before any cancer treatment. The receptors come from a male donor aged 60 or over with stage I squamous cell lung carcinoma.

The chain is built from TRBV1 and TRBJ2-7; no check of the table's D call, TRBD1, against the DNA was made. TRBV1 is a pseudogene segment. This CDR3 contains 15 residues. CDR3: CASSQDTGGGYEQYF. The CDR3 DNA reads as TGCGCCAGCAGCCAAGATACAGGGGGCGGGTACGAGCAGTACTTC.

This clone was detected a few times. J is TRBJ2-3 and V is TRBV9; D may be TRBD1 (5 bases). CDR1 and CDR2 (germline): SGDLS, YYNGEE. The CDR3 runs 13 residues. The V and J ends lost 0 bases and 10 bases respectively, with 12 bases between them. CDR3: CASSVVDIGPQYF. In nucleotides, the CDR3 is TGTGCCAGCAGCGTAGTGGACATCGGCCCGCAGTATTTT.

This clone occurred a few times. This chain uses TRBV29-1 with TRBJ1-3, with TRBD1 matching 9 bases. CDR1 and CDR2 (germline): SQVTM, ANQGSEA. CDR3 length equals 13 residues. V lost 6 bases, J lost 6 bases, and 6 bases stayed unmatched. The CDR3 DNA reads TGCAGCGTCGGGACAGGGAGGCCAAACACCATATATTTT. It specifies CSVGTGRPNTIYF.

The chain carries TRBV5-1 and TRBJ2-1; no clear D gene. V lost 0 bases and J lost 6, with 13 bases in between. This CDR3 spans 15 amino acids. Looked up from germline, CDR1 is SGHRS and CDR2 is YFSETQ. The DNA of the CDR3 is TGCGCCAGCAGCTTGGGGCAGACCCCTCGCAATGAGCAGTTCTTC. Translation: CASSLGQTPRNEQFF.

The rearrangement links TRBV30 to TRBJ2-6; no definite D call. V was pared by 3 bases and J by 4 bases, with 7 bases between. Per the germline V gene, CDR1 is GTSNPN and CDR2 is SVGIG (reference sequence). This CDR3 has 13 residues. CDR3 DNA sequence: TGTGCCTGGAGGTCCTCAGGGGCCAACGTCCTGACTTTC. It codes for CAWRSSGANVLTF.